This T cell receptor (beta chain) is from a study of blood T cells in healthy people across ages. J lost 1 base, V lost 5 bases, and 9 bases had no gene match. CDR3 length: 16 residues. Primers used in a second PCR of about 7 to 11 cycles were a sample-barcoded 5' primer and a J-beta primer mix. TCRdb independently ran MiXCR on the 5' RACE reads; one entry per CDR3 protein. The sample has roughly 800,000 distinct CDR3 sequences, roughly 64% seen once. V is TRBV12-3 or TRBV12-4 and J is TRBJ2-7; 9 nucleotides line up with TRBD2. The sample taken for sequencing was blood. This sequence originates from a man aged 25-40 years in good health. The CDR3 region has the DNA TGTGCCAGCAGTCCCTCAGGACTAGCGATGTCCTACGAGCAGTACTTC. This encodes CASSPSGLAMSYEQYF.